Below are 13 T cell receptor beta chains sequenced from a single sample in a study of immune evolution from preneoplasia to lung adenocarcinoma. The table came from immunoSEQ multiplex PCR; TCRdb's copy has only in-frame clones and leaves some out. Of thousands of clones in the sample, 65% to 90% were seen once. The material sequenced was FFPE adjacent normal lung tissue. The receptors were gathered from a person aged 60 to 80 with lung adenocarcinoma.

This chain links TRBV29-1 with TRBJ1-2, with 7 bases lining up with TRBD1. Germline V gene sequence: CDR1 SQVTM, CDR2 ANQGSEA. The V gene end was trimmed by 3 bases and the J gene end by 1 base; junction bases not matched to a gene: 14. The CDR3 contains 17 residues. The CDR3 DNA sequence: TGCAGCGTTGATAACAGGGGCTCCCGTGGGGGTAACTATGGCTACACCTTC. Translating gives CSVDNRGSRGGNYGYTF. The full variable domain, completed using reference TRBV29-1 and TRBJ1-2, is SAVISQKPSRDICQRGTSLTIQCQVDSQVTMMFWYRQQPGQSLTLIATANQGSEATYESGFVIDKFPISRPNLTFSTLTVSNMSPEDSSIYLCSVDNRGSRGGNYGYTFGSGTRLTVV.

The chain has TRBV7-3 and TRBJ2-5; 7 bases match TRBD1. V gave up 5 bases and J gave up 5 bases; unmatched junction bases: 5. Germline lookup yields CDR1 SGHTA and CDR2 FQGTGA. CDR3 length equals 13 residues. The CDR3, as DNA: TGTGCCAGCAGCCCGACAGGGCTGGAGACCCAGTACTTC. Translation: CASSPTGLETQYF.

The chain couples TRBV29-1 to TRBJ1-5; 7 bases map to TRBD1. There are 13 residues in the CDR3. Germline CDR1 and CDR2: SQVTM and ANQGSEA. The V gene end was trimmed by 8 bases and the J gene end by 2 bases; junction bases not matched to a gene: 6. The CDR3 DNA follows: TGCAGCCCACCGGGGACAGGCAATCAGCCCCAGCATTTT. Protein product: CSPPGTGNQPQHF.

The rearrangement links TRBV7-2 to TRBJ2-7; no definite D call. This CDR3 is built from 13 residues. Germline V gene data show CDR1 as SGHTA and CDR2 as FQGNSA. With 0 bases removed from V and 0 bases from J, the gap between germline ends came to 3 bases. The CDR3 sequence is CASSLANSYEQYF. CDR3 in DNA: TGTGCCAGCAGCTTAGCAAACTCCTACGAGCAGTACTTC.

This chain joins TRBV28 and TRBJ2-3; D tentatively fits TRBD1 or TRBD2 (5 bases each). CDR3 length: 13 residues. V was clipped by 2 bases and J by 6 bases, with 9 bases between them. CDR1 MDHEN and CDR2 SYDVKM come from the germline V gene. Here the CDR3 reads CASSLGDRDTQYF. CDR3 bases: TGTGCCAGCAGTTTAGGGGACCGGGATACGCAGTATTTT.

The chain combines TRBV9 with TRBJ2-5; tentative D call: TRBD2 (6 bases). The V gene's germline CDR1 is SGDLS and CDR2 YYNGEE. With 4 bases removed from V and 5 bases from J, the gap between germline ends came to 18 bases. The CDR3 length is 15 residues. CDR3 DNA: TGTGCCAGCAGCTCCCGGACTAATCGGGATGAGACCCAGTACTTC. It specifies CASSSRTNRDETQYF.

The rearrangement uses TRBV4-1 and TRBJ2-1, with 7 positions matching TRBD2. In germline, CDR1 is MGHRA, CDR2 YSYEKL. The J segment lost 4 bases and the V segment lost 5 bases, leaving 8 bases of the junction unmatched. CDR3 size: 15 residues. CDR3 region: CASSFQRDLYNEQFF. Here the CDR3 DNA reads TGCGCCAGCAGCTTCCAGCGGGACCTTTACAATGAGCAGTTCTTC.

This clone was recorded only once. The genes are TRBV2 and TRBJ1-2; D ambiguous. The CDR3 has 13 residues. The V gene lost 3 bases and the J gene lost 0 bases, with 5 bases spanning the gap. Germline lookup yields CDR1 SNHLY and CDR2 FYNNEI. In DNA, the CDR3 is TGTGCCAGCAGTGAGAATCCTAACTATGGCTACACCTTC. Protein product: CASSENPNYGYTF. Filled out from reference TRBV2 and TRBJ1-2, the complete variable domain reads EPEVTQTPSHQVTQMGQEVILRCVPISNHLYFYWYRQILGQKVEFLVSFYNNEISEKSEIFDDQFSVERPDGSNFTLKIRSTKLEDSAMYFCASSENPNYGYTFGSGTRLTVV.

The chain is built from TRBV6-5 and TRBJ1-3; D is unresolved. Trimming pared 8 bases from V and 4 bases from J, leaving 18 bases between. The CDR3 contains 15 residues. CDR1 and CDR2 from the germline V gene are MNHEY and SVGAGI. The CDR3 nucleotides read TGTGCCAGCCGCGGCCCGGTGGAAAAGGGAAACACCATATATTTT. Residues: CASRGPVEKGNTIYF.

The rearrangement links TRBV30 to TRBJ1-2, with a weak D call TRBD1 (6 bases). Trimming removed 7 bases from V and 5 bases from J, with 17 bases in between. The CDR3 contains 13 residues. The germline CDR1 and CDR2 sequences are GTSNPN and SVGIG (reference sequence). DNA for the CDR3: TGTGCCTACCATGGGGGGCCGGGGTATGGCTACACCTTC. This codes for CAYHGGPGYGYTF. The full variable domain, with the rest looked up from reference TRBV30 and TRBJ1-2, is SQTIHQWPATLVQPVGSPLSLECTVEGTSNPNLYWYRQAAGRGLQLLFYSVGIGQISSEVPQNLSASRPQDRQFILSSKKLLLSDSGFYLCAYHGGPGYGYTFGSGTRLTVV.

J is TRBJ2-7 and V is TRBV10-3; no reliable D call. CDR1 ENHRY and CDR2 SYGVKD come from the germline V gene. This CDR3 spans 12 amino acids. The ends were cut back, 3 bases at V and 4 bases at J, with 7 bases in the middle. The CDR3 coding sequence is TGTGCCATCAGTGATAGTACATACGAGCAGTACTTC. Protein: CAISDSTYEQYF.

The table lists this clone with a few counts. CDR3 nucleotides: TGCGCCAGCAGCTTGACCCCCGTTAGGGATGAGCAGTTCTTC. It yields the protein CASSLTPVRDEQFF. The chain is built from TRBV5-1 and TRBJ2-1; no reliable D call. V lost 1 base and J lost 8, with 13 bases in between. Germline V CDR1 and CDR2: SGHRS, YFSETQ. The CDR3 contains 14 residues.

J is TRBJ1-4 and V is TRBV28; 9 bases line up with TRBD1. Germline-derived CDR1 and CDR2 are MDHEN and SYDVKM. J was trimmed by 4 bases and V by 6 bases; bases with no gene match: 6. The CDR3 is 15 amino acids. The CDR3, as DNA: TGTGCCAGCAGGCTGGACAGGGGCTTTAATGAAAAACTGTTTTTT. Residues: CASRLDRGFNEKLFF.